These T cell receptor beta chains were read from a single sample in a study of T cells in Graves' hyperthyroidism and ophthalmopathy. TCRdb reprocessed the multiplex PCR reads with MiXCR, giving one entry per CDR3 protein. The sample gives 450,000 to 650,000 distinct CDR3 sequences, roughly 20% of which show up once; 26% is in the top ten. The sample consisted of blood. These receptors all come from a man in his late teens or twenties with Graves' hyperthyroidism. The CDR3 runs from the conserved cysteine through the conserved F or W. A D gene is named only where the DNA matches it firmly. A clone size is listed for some rows: how often the clone was seen (once, few, many), or a class if it is expanded.

V gene: TRBV5-1; D gene: -; clone size: many; J gene: TRBJ2-5; CDR3 protein: CASSFGSMETQYF; CDR3 DNA: TGCGCCAGCAGCTTTGGCAGTATGGAGACCCAGTACTTC
V gene: TRBV30; D gene: -; clone size: -; J gene: TRBJ2-7; CDR3 protein: CAWSGGLAYEQYF; CDR3 DNA: TGTGCCTGGAGTGGGGGCCTCGCCTACGAGCAGTACTTC
V gene: TRBV10-3; D gene: TRBD1; clone size: many; J gene: TRBJ1-2; CDR3 protein: CAISLRDRDSNYGYTF; CDR3 DNA: TGTGCCATCAGCCTCCGGGACAGGGATTCTAACTATGGCTACACCTTC
V gene: TRBV28; D gene: TRBD1; clone size: many; J gene: TRBJ1-2; CDR3 protein: CASSLSGQGLHGYTF; CDR3 DNA: TGTGCCAGCAGTTTATCGGGACAGGGGCTTCATGGCTACACCTTC
V gene: TRBV19; D gene: -; clone size: -; J gene: TRBJ1-1; CDR3 protein: CASWTGTPNTEAFF; CDR3 DNA: TGTGCCAGTTGGACCGGGACACCGAACACTGAAGCTTTCTTT
V gene: TRBV27; D gene: TRBD1; clone size: few; J gene: TRBJ1-6; CDR3 protein: CASSLSTGVNSPLHF; CDR3 DNA: TGTGCCAGCAGTTTATCGACAGGGGTTAATTCACCCCTCCACTTT
V gene: TRBV9; D gene: -; clone size: many; J gene: TRBJ1-2; CDR3 protein: CASSGRTWDGYTF; CDR3 DNA: TGTGCCAGCAGCGGACGGACCTGGGATGGCTACACCTTC
V gene: TRBV29-1; D gene: TRBD1; clone size: many; J gene: TRBJ1-2; CDR3 protein: CRPPGQGAANYGYTF; CDR3 DNA: TGCAGGCCCCCGGGACAGGGGGCCGCGAACTATGGCTACACCTTC
V gene: TRBV5-1; D gene: -; clone size: many; J gene: TRBJ2-5; CDR3 protein: CASHPAATRRETQYF; CDR3 DNA: TGCGCCAGTCACCCCGCGGCCACTCGTCGGGAGACCCAGTACTTC
V gene: TRBV27; D gene: TRBD2; clone size: many; J gene: TRBJ2-7; CDR3 protein: CASSGSGGYEQYF; CDR3 DNA: TGTGCCAGCAGTGGTAGCGGGGGCTACGAGCAGTACTTC
V gene: TRBV28; D gene: -; clone size: many; J gene: TRBJ2-7; CDR3 protein: CASSVKVGGSSYEQYF; CDR3 DNA: TGTGCCAGCAGTGTTAAAGTGGGAGGTTCCTCCTACGAGCAGTACTTC
V gene: TRBV5-1; D gene: -; clone size: many; J gene: TRBJ2-7; CDR3 protein: CASSLGGIRAYEQYF; CDR3 DNA: TGCGCCAGCAGCTTGGGCGGGATACGGGCCTACGAGCAGTACTTC
V gene: TRBV24-1; D gene: TRBD1; clone size: -; J gene: TRBJ1-1; CDR3 protein: CATSDSGQMNTEAFF; CDR3 DNA: TGTGCCACCAGTGATTCGGGACAGATGAACACTGAAGCTTTCTTT
V gene: TRBV7-9; D gene: -; clone size: -; J gene: TRBJ2-7; CDR3 protein: CVSSEPSRYEQYF; CDR3 DNA: TGTGTCAGCAGCGAGCCGTCTCGGTACGAGCAGTACTTC
V gene: TRBV5-1; D gene: -; clone size: few; J gene: TRBJ2-5; CDR3 protein: CASIMYAYQETQYF; CDR3 DNA: TGCGCCAGCATCATGTATGCGTACCAAGAGACCCAGTACTTC
V gene: TRBV12-3/TRBV12-4; D gene: TRBD2; clone size: many; J gene: TRBJ2-5; CDR3 protein: CAGSWGGGETQYF; CDR3 DNA: TGTGCCGGCAGTTGGGGGGGAGGGGAGACCCAGTACTTC
V gene: TRBV7-2; D gene: -; clone size: many; J gene: TRBJ2-7; CDR3 protein: CASSIVPGHTYEQYF; CDR3 DNA: TGTGCCAGCAGCATTGTGCCAGGGCACACCTACGAGCAGTACTTC
V gene: TRBV20-1; D gene: -; clone size: -; J gene: TRBJ1-1; CDR3 protein: CSAPGLPKGNTEAFF; CDR3 DNA: TGCAGTGCTCCGGGCCTCCCTAAGGGGAACACTGAAGCTTTCTTT
V gene: TRBV27; D gene: -; clone size: -; J gene: TRBJ2-7; CDR3 protein: CASSFFHYEQYF; CDR3 DNA: TGTGCCAGCAGTTTTTTTCATTACGAGCAGTACTTC
V gene: TRBV12-3/TRBV12-4; D gene: -; clone size: -; J gene: TRBJ2-5; CDR3 protein: CASSLRGGGTQYF; CDR3 DNA: TGTGCCAGCAGTTTAAGAGGAGGGGGGACCCAGTACTTC
V gene: TRBV11-2; D gene: -; clone size: -; J gene: TRBJ1-1; CDR3 protein: CASSLDNHLEAFF; CDR3 DNA: TGTGCCAGCAGCTTAGATAACCACCTTGAAGCTTTCTTT
V gene: TRBV30; D gene: -; clone size: -; J gene: TRBJ1-1; CDR3 protein: CAWSVSEGWVQDTEAFF; CDR3 DNA: TGTGCCTGGAGTGTATCGGAGGGTTGGGTTCAGGACACTGAAGCTTTCTTT